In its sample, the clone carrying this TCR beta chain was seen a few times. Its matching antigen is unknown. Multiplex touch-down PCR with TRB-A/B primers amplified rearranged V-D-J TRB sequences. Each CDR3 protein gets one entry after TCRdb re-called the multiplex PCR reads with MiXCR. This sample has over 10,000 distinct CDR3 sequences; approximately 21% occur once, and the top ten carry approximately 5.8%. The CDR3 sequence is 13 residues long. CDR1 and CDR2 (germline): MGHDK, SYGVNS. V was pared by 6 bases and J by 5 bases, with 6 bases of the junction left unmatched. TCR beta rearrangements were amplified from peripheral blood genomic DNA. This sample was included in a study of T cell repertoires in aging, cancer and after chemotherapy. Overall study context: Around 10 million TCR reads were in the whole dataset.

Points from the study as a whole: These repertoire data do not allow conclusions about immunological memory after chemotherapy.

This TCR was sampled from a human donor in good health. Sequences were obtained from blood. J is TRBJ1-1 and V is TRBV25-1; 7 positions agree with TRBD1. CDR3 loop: CASSRKGATEAFF. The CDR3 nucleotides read TGTGCCAGCAGCCGCAAGGGGGCTACTGAAGCTTTCTTT.